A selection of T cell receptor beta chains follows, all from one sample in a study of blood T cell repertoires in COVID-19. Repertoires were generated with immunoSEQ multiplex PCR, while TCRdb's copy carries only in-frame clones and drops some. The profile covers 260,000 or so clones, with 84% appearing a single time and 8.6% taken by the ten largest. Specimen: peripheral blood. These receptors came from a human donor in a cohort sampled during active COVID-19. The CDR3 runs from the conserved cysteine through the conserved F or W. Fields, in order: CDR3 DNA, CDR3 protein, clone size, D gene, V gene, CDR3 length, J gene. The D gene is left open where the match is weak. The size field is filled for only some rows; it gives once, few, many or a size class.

DNA: TGTGCCAGCAGCCAGACATGGGGACTAGCGGGAGGGCCGACAGATACGCAGTATTTT
CDR3: CASSQTWGLAGGPTDTQYF
size: NA
D: TRBD2
V: TRBV4-2
length: 19
J: TRBJ2-3

DNA: TGTGCCAGCGGGCCGCAGGGGGCGGGTGAGCAGTTCTTC
CDR3: CASGPQGAGEQFF
size: NA
D: TRBD1
V: TRBV6-5
length: 13
J: TRBJ2-1

DNA: TGTGCCACCAGCACCGGGACAGGGGGCACAGATACGCAGTATTTT
CDR3: CATSTGTGGTDTQYF
size: NA
D: TRBD1
V: TRBV15
length: 15
J: TRBJ2-3

DNA: TGTGCCACCAAGACCCGGGAGGGCCAGGATGAGCAGTTCTTC
CDR3: CATKTREGQDEQFF
size: NA
D: TRBD2
V: TRBV24-1
length: 14
J: TRBJ2-1

DNA: TGTGCCAGCAGTGTAAGCGGCGGTGCGAACACCGGGGAGCTGTTTTTT
CDR3: CASSVSGGANTGELFF
size: NA
D: NA
V: TRBV25-1
length: 16
J: TRBJ2-2

DNA: TGTGCCAGCAGCTTACCGGACACCCAAGAGACCCAGTACTTC
CDR3: CASSLPDTQETQYF
size: NA
D: NA
V: TRBV5-4
length: 14
J: TRBJ2-5

DNA: TGTGCCAGCAGTCCCCTAGCGGGGGGGCAAGAGACCCAGTACTTC
CDR3: CASSPLAGGQETQYF
size: NA
D: TRBD2
V: TRBV27
length: 15
J: TRBJ2-5

DNA: TGTGCCAGCAGCCACCTCCGGGACAGTCAGCAGCCCCAGCATTTT
CDR3: CASSHLRDSQQPQHF
size: NA
D: TRBD1
V: TRBV6-2/TRBV6-3
length: 15
J: TRBJ1-5

DNA: TGTGCCAGCAGCTTGGGGGATCCTAGCCGAGACCAGTACTTC
CDR3: CASSLGDPSRDQYF
size: once
D: NA
V: TRBV5-5
length: 14
J: TRBJ2-5

DNA: TGTGCCAGTACCCCCTCGACTAGGAGAGAGACCCAGTACTTC
CDR3: CASTPSTRRETQYF
size: NA
D: NA
V: TRBV19
length: 14
J: TRBJ2-5

DNA: TGTGCCAGCATCCGGGACACGGGGGAAAAACTGTTTTTT
CDR3: CASIRDTGEKLFF
size: NA
D: NA
V: TRBV12-3/TRBV12-4
length: 13
J: TRBJ1-4

DNA: TGTGCCAGCAGCTCAGGGACTGAAGCTTTCTTT
CDR3: CASSSGTEAFF
size: NA
D: NA
V: TRBV7-9
length: 11
J: TRBJ1-1

DNA: TGTGCCAGCAGCGTTACGCGGCCGCCCCAGCATTTT
CDR3: CASSVTRPPQHF
size: NA
D: NA
V: TRBV9
length: 12
J: TRBJ1-5

DNA: TGTGCCACGGGCGTCGGGGGTTCTAACTATGGCTACACCTTC
CDR3: CATGVGGSNYGYTF
size: NA
D: NA
V: TRBV15
length: 14
J: TRBJ1-2

DNA: TGCGCCAGCAGATTGGCGAGCGGGGGCAGGGAGCAGTACTTC
CDR3: CASRLASGGREQYF
size: NA
D: TRBD2
V: TRBV5-1
length: 14
J: TRBJ2-7

DNA: TGTGCCAGCAGCTTGAGGAGAACTGAAGCTTTCTTT
CDR3: CASSLRRTEAFF
size: NA
D: NA
V: TRBV11-2
length: 12
J: TRBJ1-1

DNA: TGCGCCAGCAGCCTTAGCCTACAAACCTACGAGCAGTACTTC
CDR3: CASSLSLQTYEQYF
size: NA
D: NA
V: TRBV4-3
length: 14
J: TRBJ2-7

DNA: TGTGCCAGCAGCAACGACAGGGGGCCGGATCAGCCCCAGCATTTT
CDR3: CASSNDRGPDQPQHF
size: once
D: TRBD1
V: TRBV7-9
length: 15
J: TRBJ1-5

DNA: TGCGCCAGCAGTTTTGCATCAGCCTACGAGCAGTACTTC
CDR3: CASSFASAYEQYF
size: NA
D: NA
V: TRBV5-1
length: 13
J: TRBJ2-7

DNA: TGTGCCAGCAGTTCCGAGACTTACGAGCAGTACTTC
CDR3: CASSSETYEQYF
size: NA
D: NA
V: TRBV12-3/TRBV12-4
length: 12
J: TRBJ2-7

DNA: TGTGCCAGCAGTGACCGGACAGGGGGAGGGCATGGCTACACCTTC
CDR3: CASSDRTGGGHGYTF
size: NA
D: TRBD1
V: TRBV6-4
length: 15
J: TRBJ1-2

DNA: TGTGCCAGCAGTTCGGGACTTGGCTACACCTTC
CDR3: CASSSGLGYTF
size: NA
D: NA
V: TRBV28
length: 11
J: TRBJ1-2

DNA: TGTGCCAGCAGTCAACCGGGACAGGGTAGAAAAGGAAACACCATATATTTT
CDR3: CASSQPGQGRKGNTIYF
size: few
D: TRBD1
V: TRBV6-6
length: 17
J: TRBJ1-3

DNA: TGTGCCAGCAGTGAAGCGCCGTGGCCAGGGGCTTATGGCTACACCTTC
CDR3: CASSEAPWPGAYGYTF
size: NA
D: NA
V: TRBV2
length: 16
J: TRBJ1-2

DNA: TGTGCCAGCAGCTCCCAGAAACATCCCGGGGCAGATACGCAGTATTTT
CDR3: CASSSQKHPGADTQYF
size: NA
D: NA
V: TRBV5-4
length: 16
J: TRBJ2-3